This record covers a single TCR beta chain. Its antigen is undetermined. Only one base separates this from a far larger clonotype, so it likely reflects a read error. The sample comes from a study of shared clonotypes between healthy human individuals. Study in general: Donors, aged 18 to 49, were a couple of women and a few men.

The CDR3 consists of 14 residues. Germline CDR1 MNHEY, CDR2 SMNVEV (reference sequence). Every subset had its genomic DNA shared out evenly among several immunoSEQ plates. The method was immunoSEQ multiplex PCR; TCRdb's version includes in-frame clones alone and lacks a portion of them. Of about half a million clones listed, over 70% were seen once; the top ten hold roughly 13%. Regarding the study as a whole: Apart from blood, nothing was sampled; tissue repertoires likely differ. A small donor pool kept down the genetic and exposure-history diversity that was represented.

The rearrangement links TRBV27 to TRBJ1-1; 7 nucleotides agree with TRBD1. The sequenced sample consisted of PBMCs. The clonotype comes from a middle-aged woman in good health. Some clones in this sample may be carry-over from other donors' samples. In nucleotides, the CDR3 is TGTGCCATCAGTAGGACAGGTGGGTACACTGAAGCTTTCTTT. Amino acid sequence: CAISRTGGYTEAFF.